This entry lists 21 T cell receptor beta chains sequenced from one sample in a study of vaccination effects on CD4 cells after COVID-19. Data came from immunoSEQ multiplex PCR; TCRdb stores just in-frame clones and leaves some out. The sample contains 20,000 to 25,000 clones, 60% to 80% of which appear only once. Using viral peptide pools, the ViraFEST assay grew out antigen-specific CD4+ T cells prior to sequencing. Culturing for around eleven days preceded CD4+ T cell isolation. Every participant took two doses of the BNT162b2 or mRNA-1273 vaccine. These receptors lack a known antigen. The sequences come from CD4+ T cells from PBMCs cultured with HCoV-229E spike peptides, collected after COVID-19 vaccination. These receptors were collected from a human donor who received a COVID-19 vaccine.

This chain uses TRBV6-1 with TRBJ2-4; D is ambiguous. CDR3 length: 14 amino acids. The ends were cut back, 2 bases at V and 0 bases at J, with 5 bases in the middle. Germline CDR1 reads MNHNS; CDR2 reads SASEGT. The CDR3 spells CASSEFTAKNIQYF. As DNA, the CDR3 is TGTGCCAGCAGTGAATTTACAGCCAAAAACATTCAGTACTTC.

The table lists this clone with a few counts. This chain connects TRBV15 to TRBJ2-5; D gene ambiguous. This CDR3 has 13 residues. V was shortened by 3 bases and J by 5 bases, with 10 bases between the two germline ends. Germline V gene data show CDR1 as LNHNV and CDR2 as YYDKDF (reference sequence). The DNA of the CDR3 is TGTGCCACCAGCAGGTGGGTGTCGGAGACCCAGTACTTC. It is translated as CATSRWVSETQYF.

The rearrangement links TRBV29-1 to TRBJ2-5, with TRBD2 identical over 7 bases. From germline, CDR1 is SQVTM and CDR2 ANQGSEA. The CDR3 has 13 residues. V was pared by 4 bases and J by 2 bases, with 4 bases of the junction left unmatched. The chain's CDR3 is CSVGGGVQETQYF. Written as DNA, the CDR3 is TGCAGCGTTGGGGGAGGGGTTCAAGAGACCCAGTACTTC.

V gene TRBV2 combines with J gene TRBJ1-5, with no clear D. Deletions cut 4 bases from V and 1 base from J, with 11 bases between. The CDR3 sequence is 15 residues long. Germline V gives CDR1 SNHLY, CDR2 FYNNEI. Here the CDR3 DNA reads TGTGCCAGCAGTGTTGAGGGTACGAGCAATCAGCCCCAGCATTTT. Translated: CASSVEGTSNQPQHF.

The chain combines TRBV25-1 with TRBJ2-5; TRBD1 matches 10 bases. V lost 5 bases and J lost 3; bases outside the gene matches: 6. The CDR3 length is 15 residues. Germline loops: CDR1 MGHDK, CDR2 SYGVNS. The CDR3 loop reads CASSRQGAGKETQYF. CDR3 nucleotide sequence: TGTGCCAGCAGTCGACAGGGGGCGGGTAAAGAGACCCAGTACTTC.

This clone was recorded once. This rearrangement joins TRBV9 to TRBJ2-7; tentatively, D is TRBD1 (7 bases). Germline CDR1 reads SGDLS; CDR2 reads YYNGEE. V lost 3 bases, J lost 2 bases, and 15 bases lay in between. CDR3 size: 15 residues. CDR3 in DNA: TGTGCCAGCAGCGGGGGGGCTGGGACAGCCTACGAGCAGTACTTC. Its protein product is CASSGGAGTAYEQYF.

The genes are TRBV24-1 and TRBJ2-7, with a weak D call TRBD1 (6 bases). V was shortened by 5 bases and J by 0 bases, with 10 bases between the two germline ends. The CDR3 has 14 amino acids. CDR1 is KGHDR, CDR2 SFDVKD, per germline. DNA of the CDR3: TGTGCCACCAGTGGTGGACAGATCTCCTACGAGCAGTACTTC. This translates into CATSGGQISYEQYF.

The V and J genes are TRBV27 and TRBJ2-1, with 7 bases lining up with TRBD1. V shed 4 bases, J shed 4 bases, and the junction held 7 bases outside the gene matches. There are 15 residues in the CDR3. Germline CDR1 MNHEY, CDR2 SMNVEV (reference sequence). The CDR3 region is CASSSDRVLYNEQFF. The CDR3, as DNA: TGTGCCAGCAGTTCCGACAGGGTATTGTACAATGAGCAGTTCTTC.

This chain links TRBV6-4 with TRBJ1-2; D might be TRBD1 (6 bases). Trimming shortened V by 2 bases and J by 8 bases, and 15 bases separated the two germline ends. Per the germline V gene, CDR1 is MRHNA and CDR2 is SNTAGT. The CDR3 has 14 residues. CDR3 sequence reads: CASSDRPGARGYTF. Here the CDR3 DNA reads TGTGCCAGCAGTGACCGTCCAGGGGCCAGGGGCTACACCTTC.

The chain has TRBV18 and TRBJ2-7; D might be TRBD1 (5 bases). This CDR3 has 13 residues. Per the germline V gene, CDR1 is KGHSH and CDR2 is LQKENI. V was pared by 0 bases and J by 3 bases, with 6 bases between. The CDR3 DNA is TGTGCCAGCTCACCACCAGGGGTCTACGAGCAGTACTTC. It translates to CASSPPGVYEQYF. The variable domain in full, with the rest retrieved from reference TRBV18 and TRBJ2-7, is NAGVMQNPRHLVRRRGQEARLRCSPMKGHSHVYWYRQLPEEGLKFMVYLQKENIIDESGMPKERFSAEFPKEGPSILRIQQVVRGDSAAYFCASSPPGVYEQYFGPGTRLTVT.

The rearrangement links TRBV5-1 to TRBJ2-5, with D perhaps TRBD1 (5 bases). Germline CDR1 and CDR2: SGHRS and YFSETQ. The V and J ends lost 3 bases and 0 bases respectively, with 6 bases between them. The CDR3 length is 13 residues. The CDR3 region has the DNA TGCGCCAGCAGCTCGGACAACCAAGAGACCCAGTACTTC. It yields the protein CASSSDNQETQYF.

The genes are TRBV5-1 and TRBJ1-4; D gene unclear. Deletions cut 4 bases from V and 0 bases from J, with 7 bases between. This CDR3 is 14 amino acids long. Germline V gene lookup returns CDR1 SGHRS and CDR2 YFSETQ. CDR3 DNA: TGCGCCAGCAGCGAGTCTTCAACTAATGAAAAACTGTTTTTT. Protein: CASSESSTNEKLFF.

The chain links TRBV2 to TRBJ2-3; maybe TRBD1 (5 bases). The CDR3 length is 13 residues. Germline V gives CDR1 SNHLY, CDR2 FYNNEI. Trimming removed 8 bases at V and 0 bases at J, with 9 bases between. CDR3: CASGTGSTDTQYF. The CDR3 DNA reads as TGTGCCAGCGGAACAGGTAGCACAGATACGCAGTATTTT.

J is TRBJ2-3 and V is TRBV24-1; D unresolved. With 12 bases removed from V and 2 bases from J, the gap between germline ends came to 14 bases. The CDR3 has 13 residues. Germline V lookup: CDR1 KGHDR, CDR2 SFDVKD. This chain's CDR3 is CASNPGPTDTQYF. Here the CDR3 DNA reads TGTGCCTCAAATCCAGGCCCCACAGATACGCAGTATTTT.

The chain has TRBV5-1 and TRBJ2-7; D gene uncertain. The germline V gene encodes CDR1 SGHRS and CDR2 YFSETQ. The CDR3 has 12 amino acids. Trimming took off 0 bases at V and 3 bases at J, with 4 bases between the two ends. The CDR3 region is CASSLVNYEQYF. In DNA, the CDR3 is TGCGCCAGCAGCTTGGTCAACTACGAGCAGTACTTC.

The chain employs TRBV10-3 and TRBJ1-4; 7 nucleotides align to TRBD1. Losses at the gene ends were 5 bases for V and 8 bases for J; bases not matched to a gene: 8. The CDR3 is made up of 14 amino acids. CDR1 is ENHRY and CDR2 is SYGVKD in the germline V gene. The CDR3 loop reads CAISRNRGEEKLFF. CDR3 bases: TGTGCCATCAGTAGGAACAGGGGTGAGGAAAAACTGTTTTTT.

The chain combines TRBV27 with TRBJ2-1; 7 bases are shared with TRBD2. From germline, CDR1 is MNHEY and CDR2 SMNVEV (reference sequence). The CDR3 loop spans 14 amino acids. The V gene end was trimmed by 3 bases and the J gene end by 10 bases; junction bases not matched to a gene: 9. The CDR3, as DNA: TGTGCCAGCAGTTTTCTAGCGGCGGGCCGGGAGCAGTTCTTC. This gives the protein CASSFLAAGREQFF.

This sequence joins TRBV4-2 and TRBJ2-3; perhaps TRBD2 as D (5 bases). The V gene's germline CDR1 is LGHNA and CDR2 YNFKEQ. There are 16 residues in the CDR3. Between the trimmed V and J ends, which lost 1 base and 6 bases, there was a span of 17 bases. CDR3 nucleotides: TGTGCCAGCAGCCAAGGAAGCATACGGACGGGGGATACGCAGTATTTT. Its translation is CASSQGSIRTGDTQYF.

The table lists this clone with a few counts. The chain joins TRBV10-3 to TRBJ2-6; 10 bases line up with TRBD1. CDR1 is ENHRY, CDR2 SYGVKD, per germline. This CDR3 has 19 amino acids. V shed 6 bases, J shed 0 bases, and the junction held 11 bases outside the gene matches. CDR3 sequence reads: CAIRGGRDRGSSGANVLTF. CDR3 bases: TGTGCCATCAGAGGAGGGAGGGACAGGGGCTCCTCTGGGGCCAACGTCCTGACTTTC.

This clone is medium-sized (0.01 to 0.1%) by share. The chain links TRBV29-1 to TRBJ2-7; 10 positions agree with TRBD1. Germline lookup yields CDR1 SQVTM and CDR2 ANQGSEA. V trimming: 4 bases; J trimming: 1 base; junction bases outside the gene matches: 10. This CDR3 is built from 16 residues. CDR3 residues: CSVGRATGGLSYEQYF. In DNA form, the CDR3 reads TGCAGCGTTGGACGGGCGACAGGGGGCTTATCCTACGAGCAGTACTTC.

This clone was counted a few times. This CDR3 is CASSQDLGLRTF. In DNA, the CDR3 is TGCGCCAGCAGCCAAGATTTGGGGCTTCGGACCTTC. The chain employs TRBV4-1 and TRBJ1-2; D might be TRBD1 (5 bases). Germline V CDR1 and CDR2: MGHRA, YSYEKL. Between the trimmed V and J ends, which lost 0 bases and 14 bases, there was a span of 13 bases. This CDR3 comprises 12 residues.